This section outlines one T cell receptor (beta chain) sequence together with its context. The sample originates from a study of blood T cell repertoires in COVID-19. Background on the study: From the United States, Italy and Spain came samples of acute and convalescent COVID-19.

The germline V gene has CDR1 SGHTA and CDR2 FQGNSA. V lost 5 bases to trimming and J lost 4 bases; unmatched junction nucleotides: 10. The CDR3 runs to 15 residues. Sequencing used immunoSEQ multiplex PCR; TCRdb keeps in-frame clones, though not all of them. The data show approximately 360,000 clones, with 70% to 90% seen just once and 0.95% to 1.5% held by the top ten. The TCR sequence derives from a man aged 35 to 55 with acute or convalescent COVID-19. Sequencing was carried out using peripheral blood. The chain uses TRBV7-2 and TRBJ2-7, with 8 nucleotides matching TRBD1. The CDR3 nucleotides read TGTGCCAGCAGCCCGGACAGGGCGATTGGGTACGAGCAGTACTTC. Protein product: CASSPDRAIGYEQYF.